This T cell receptor (beta chain) was identified in a study of blood T cell repertoires in COVID-19. For the study at large: T cells, B-cell-depleted T cells, or PBMCs supplied cDNA or gDNA.

Source study methods: Reference gene primer amplification yielded estimated nucleated cell counts. Only in-frame clones appear in the TCRdb table, and some are missing; sequencing was by immunoSEQ multiplex PCR. The V and J calls and clone size were taken over from that table, and D and trimming were inferred from the DNA. The sample lists 250,000 to 300,000 clones; about 90% were seen once. Those enrolled in Seattle joined during active infection and were followed longitudinally afterward. The CDR3 totals 16 residues. CDR1 and CDR2 from the germline V gene are SGHVS and FQNEAQ. V lost 1 base to trimming and J lost 0 bases, with 11 bases between them.

This TCR was sampled from a woman aged 45 to 65 with COVID-19, enrolled during active disease. Sequences were obtained from peripheral blood. J is TRBJ2-3 and V is TRBV7-8, with unresolved D. This CDR3 reads CASSLGHLSSTDTQYF. The CDR3 DNA reads TGTGCCAGCAGCTTAGGACATCTTTCTAGCACAGATACGCAGTATTTT. Filled out from reference TRBV7-8 and TRBJ2-3, the complete variable domain reads GAGVSQSPRYKVAKRGQDVALRCDPISGHVSLFWYQQALGQGPEFLTYFQNEAQLDKSGLPSDRFFAERPEGSVSTLKIQRTQQEDSAVYLCASSLGHLSSTDTQYFGPGTRLTVL.